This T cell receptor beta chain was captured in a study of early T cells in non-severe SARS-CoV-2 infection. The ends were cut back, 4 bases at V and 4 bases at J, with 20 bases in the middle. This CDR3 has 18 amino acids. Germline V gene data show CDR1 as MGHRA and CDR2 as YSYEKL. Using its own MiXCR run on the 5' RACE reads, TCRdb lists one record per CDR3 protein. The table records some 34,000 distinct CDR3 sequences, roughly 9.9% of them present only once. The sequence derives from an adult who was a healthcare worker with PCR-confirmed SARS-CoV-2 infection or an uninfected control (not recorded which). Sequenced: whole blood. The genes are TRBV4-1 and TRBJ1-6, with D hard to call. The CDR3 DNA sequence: TGCGCCAGCAGCCCCGAAGTACCGTCGCTTCGTTATAATTCACCCCTCCACTTT. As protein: CASSPEVPSLRYNSPLHF.